This entry concerns a single TCR beta chain. The data belong to a study of blood T cell repertoires in COVID-19. Under the authors' procedure: The assay estimated nucleated cells by amplifying reference gene primers. Using immunoSEQ multiplex PCR, the repertoire was profiled, and TCRdb retains in-frame clones only, with some absent. V, J and clone size are those of that table, while D and trimming were read from the DNA. The top ten clones hold approximately 1.5% of a sample with around 110,000 clones, around 84% of them seen once. The sample was peripheral blood. The receptor comes from a man aged 35 to 55 with acute or convalescent COVID-19.

CDR3: CASTTTRRGATNQPQHF. The CDR3 DNA sequence: TGTGCCAGTACCACAACCCGTCGGGGGGCGACCAATCAGCCCCAGCATTTT. V usage is TRBV19 and J usage is TRBJ1-5, with D possibly being TRBD1 (6 bases). Trimming removed 7 bases from V and 3 bases from J, with 22 bases in between. There are 17 residues in the CDR3. CDR1 LNHDA and CDR2 SQIVND come from the germline V gene (reference sequence). The entire variable domain, with the rest obtained from reference TRBV19 and TRBJ1-5, is as follows: DGGITQSPKYLFRKEGQNVTLSCEQNLNHDAMYWYRQDPGQGLRLIYYSQIVNDFQKGDIAEGYSVSREKKESFPLTVTSAQKNPTAFYLCASTTTRRGATNQPQHFGDGTRLSIL.